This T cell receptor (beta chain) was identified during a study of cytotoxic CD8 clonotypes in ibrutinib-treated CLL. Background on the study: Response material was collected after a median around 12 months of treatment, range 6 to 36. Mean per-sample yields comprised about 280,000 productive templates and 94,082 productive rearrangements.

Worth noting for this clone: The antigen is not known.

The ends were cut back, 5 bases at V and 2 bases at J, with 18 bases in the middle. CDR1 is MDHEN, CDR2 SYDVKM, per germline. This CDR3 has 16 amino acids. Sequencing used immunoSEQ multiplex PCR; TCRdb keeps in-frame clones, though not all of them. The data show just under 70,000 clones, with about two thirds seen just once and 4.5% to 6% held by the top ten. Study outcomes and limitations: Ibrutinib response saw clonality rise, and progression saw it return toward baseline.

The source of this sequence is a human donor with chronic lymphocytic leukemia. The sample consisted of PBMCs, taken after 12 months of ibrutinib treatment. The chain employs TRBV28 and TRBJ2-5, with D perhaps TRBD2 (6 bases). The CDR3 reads CASSEISPGLQETQYF. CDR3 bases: TGTGCCAGCAGTGAAATCTCGCCGGGACTGCAAGAGACCCAGTACTTC.